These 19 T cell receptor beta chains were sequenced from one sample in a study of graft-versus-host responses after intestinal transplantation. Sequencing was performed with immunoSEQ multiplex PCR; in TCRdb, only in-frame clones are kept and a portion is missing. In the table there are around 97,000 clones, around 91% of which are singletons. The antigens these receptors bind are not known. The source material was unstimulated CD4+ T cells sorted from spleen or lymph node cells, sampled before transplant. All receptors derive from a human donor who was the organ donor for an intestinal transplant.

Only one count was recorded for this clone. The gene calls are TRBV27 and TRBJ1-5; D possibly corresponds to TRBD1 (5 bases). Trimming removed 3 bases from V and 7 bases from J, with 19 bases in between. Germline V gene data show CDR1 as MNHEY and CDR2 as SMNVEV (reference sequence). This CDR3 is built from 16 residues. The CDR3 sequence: CASSFSMGTANQPQHF. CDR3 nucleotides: TGTGCCAGCAGTTTCTCTATGGGGACTGCTAACCAGCCCCAGCATTTT.

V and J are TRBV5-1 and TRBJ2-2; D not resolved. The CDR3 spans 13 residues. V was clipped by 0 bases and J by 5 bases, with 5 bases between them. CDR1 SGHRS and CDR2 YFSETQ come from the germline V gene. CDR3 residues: CASSLARTGELFF. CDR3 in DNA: TGCGCCAGCAGCTTGGCCCGGACCGGGGAGCTGTTTTTT.

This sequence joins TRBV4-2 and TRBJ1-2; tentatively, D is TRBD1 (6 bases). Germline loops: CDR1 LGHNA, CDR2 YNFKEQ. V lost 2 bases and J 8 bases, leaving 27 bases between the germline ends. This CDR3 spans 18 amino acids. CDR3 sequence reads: CASSQTRGTFPPMEGYTF. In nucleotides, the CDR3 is TGTGCCAGCAGCCAAACCCGTGGGACATTTCCCCCGATGGAGGGCTACACCTTC.

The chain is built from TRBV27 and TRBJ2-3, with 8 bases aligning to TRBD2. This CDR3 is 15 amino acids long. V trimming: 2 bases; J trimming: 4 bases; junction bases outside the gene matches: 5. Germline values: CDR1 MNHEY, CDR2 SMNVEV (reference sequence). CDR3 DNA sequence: TGTGCCAGCAGTTTAATGGGACTAGAATCAGATACGCAGTATTTT. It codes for CASSLMGLESDTQYF.

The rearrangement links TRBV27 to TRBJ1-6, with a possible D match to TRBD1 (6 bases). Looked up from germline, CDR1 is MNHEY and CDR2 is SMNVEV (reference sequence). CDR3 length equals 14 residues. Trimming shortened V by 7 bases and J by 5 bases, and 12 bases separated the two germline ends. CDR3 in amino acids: CASKGRGDNSPLHF. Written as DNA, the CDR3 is TGTGCCAGCAAGGGCAGGGGAGATAATTCACCCCTCCACTTT.

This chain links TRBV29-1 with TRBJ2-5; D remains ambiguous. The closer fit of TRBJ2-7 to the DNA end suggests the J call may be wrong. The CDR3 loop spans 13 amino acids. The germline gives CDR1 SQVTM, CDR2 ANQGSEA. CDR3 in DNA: TGCAGCGTTGGTGCCTTCGAGGCCTACGAGCAGTACTTC. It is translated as CSVGAFEAYEQYF.

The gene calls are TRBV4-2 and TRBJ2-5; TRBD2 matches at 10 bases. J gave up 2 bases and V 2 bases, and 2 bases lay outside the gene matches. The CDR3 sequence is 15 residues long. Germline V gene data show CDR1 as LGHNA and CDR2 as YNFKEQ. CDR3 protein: CASSQWTSGQETQYF. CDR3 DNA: TGTGCCAGCAGCCAATGGACTAGCGGACAAGAGACCCAGTACTTC.

The CDR3: CASSFGASGEETQYF. The CDR3, as DNA: TGTGCCAGCAGCTTCGGGGCTAGCGGGGAAGAGACCCAGTACTTC. The chain has TRBV11-2 and TRBJ2-5; TRBD2 matches 9 bases. The V gene's germline CDR1 is SGHAT and CDR2 FQNNGV. This CDR3 has 15 residues. V lost 3 bases and J lost 3; bases outside the gene matches: 5. Looking up the rest from reference TRBV11-2 and TRBJ2-5 gives the full variable domain: EAGVAQSPRYKIIEKRQSVAFWCNPISGHATLYWYQQILGQGPKLLIQFQNNGVVDDSQLPKDRFSAERLKGVDSTLKIQPAKLEDSAVYLCASSFGASGEETQYFGPGTRLLVL.

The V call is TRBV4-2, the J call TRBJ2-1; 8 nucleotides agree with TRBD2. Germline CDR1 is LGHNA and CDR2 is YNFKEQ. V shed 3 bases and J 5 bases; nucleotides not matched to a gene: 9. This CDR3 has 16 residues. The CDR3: CASSQAWRGVNNEQFF. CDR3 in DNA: TGTGCCAGCAGCCAGGCGTGGCGGGGGGTTAACAATGAGCAGTTCTTC.

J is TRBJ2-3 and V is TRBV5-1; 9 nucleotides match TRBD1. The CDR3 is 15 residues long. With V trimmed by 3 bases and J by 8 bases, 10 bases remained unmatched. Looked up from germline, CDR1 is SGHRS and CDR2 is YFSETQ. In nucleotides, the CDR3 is TGCGCCAGCAGCTGGGACAGGGCCCGGACGGGTACGCAGTATTTT. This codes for CASSWDRARTGTQYF. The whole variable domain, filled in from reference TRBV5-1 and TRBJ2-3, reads KAGVTQTPRYLIKTRGQQVTLSCSPISGHRSVSWYQQTPGQGLQFLFEYFSETQRNKGNFPGRFSGRQFSNSRSEMNVSTLELGDSALYLCASSWDRARTGTQYFGPGTRLTVL.

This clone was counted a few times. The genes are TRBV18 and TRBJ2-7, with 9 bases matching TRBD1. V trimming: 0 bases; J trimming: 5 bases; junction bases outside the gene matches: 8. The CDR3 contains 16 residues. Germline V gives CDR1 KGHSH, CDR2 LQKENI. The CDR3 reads CASSPPRGTGWNEQYF. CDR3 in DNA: TGTGCCAGCTCACCACCTCGAGGGACAGGGTGGAACGAGCAGTACTTC.

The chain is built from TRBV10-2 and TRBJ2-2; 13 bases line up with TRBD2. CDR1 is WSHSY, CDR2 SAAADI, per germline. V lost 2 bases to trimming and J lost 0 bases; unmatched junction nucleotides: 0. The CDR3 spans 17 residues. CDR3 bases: TGCGCCAGCAGTGAGACTAGCGGGGGGGCGAACACCGGGGAGCTGTTTTTT. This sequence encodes CASSETSGGANTGELFF.

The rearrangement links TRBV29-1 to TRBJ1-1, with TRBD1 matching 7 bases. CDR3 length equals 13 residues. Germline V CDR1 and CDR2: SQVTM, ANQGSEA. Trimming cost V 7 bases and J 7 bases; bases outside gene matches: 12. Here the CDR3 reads CSATTGRVGEAFF. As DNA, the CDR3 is TGCAGCGCCACGACAGGGCGGGTAGGTGAAGCTTTCTTT.

The CDR3 DNA reads TGTGCCAGCAGCTTAGGTTTCGGGACAGGGTTCTTGAATGAGCAGTTCTTC. Translated, it gives CASSLGFGTGFLNEQFF. The gene calls are TRBV11-2 and TRBJ2-1, with TRBD1 identical over 9 bases. Germline V gives CDR1 SGHAT, CDR2 FQNNGV. The V and J ends lost 1 base and 7 bases, in that order; junction bases with no gene match: 11. The CDR3 is 17 residues long.

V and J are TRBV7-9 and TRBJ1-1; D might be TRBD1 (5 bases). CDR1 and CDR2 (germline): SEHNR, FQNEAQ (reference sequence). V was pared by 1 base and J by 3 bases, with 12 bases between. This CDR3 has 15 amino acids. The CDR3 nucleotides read TGTGCCAGCAGCTTAGATATGCGGGGGGACACTGAAGCTTTCTTT. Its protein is CASSLDMRGDTEAFF.

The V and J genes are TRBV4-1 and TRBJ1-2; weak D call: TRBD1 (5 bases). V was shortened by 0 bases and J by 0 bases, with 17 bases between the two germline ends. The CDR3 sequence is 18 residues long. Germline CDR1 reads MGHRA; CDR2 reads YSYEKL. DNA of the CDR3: TGCGCCAGCAGCCAAGACCATTCCTCGGTGACAGCTAACTATGGCTACACCTTC. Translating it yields CASSQDHSSVTANYGYTF.

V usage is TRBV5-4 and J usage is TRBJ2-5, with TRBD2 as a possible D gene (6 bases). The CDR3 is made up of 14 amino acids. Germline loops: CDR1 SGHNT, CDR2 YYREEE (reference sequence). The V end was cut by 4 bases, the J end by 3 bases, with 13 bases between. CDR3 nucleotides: TGTGCCAGCAGCCAGGGACTCGTGGAAGAGACCCAGTACTTC. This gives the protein CASSQGLVEETQYF.

The CDR3 protein is CASSLVAGGHGGELFF. The DNA of the CDR3 is TGTGCCAGCAGCTTAGTAGCGGGGGGGCACGGCGGGGAGCTGTTTTTT. V and J are TRBV11-3 and TRBJ2-2, with TRBD2 matching 11 bases. The length of the CDR3 is 16 residues. Losses at the gene ends were 1 base for V and 7 bases for J; bases not matched to a gene: 5. From germline, CDR1 is SGHNT and CDR2 YENEEA.

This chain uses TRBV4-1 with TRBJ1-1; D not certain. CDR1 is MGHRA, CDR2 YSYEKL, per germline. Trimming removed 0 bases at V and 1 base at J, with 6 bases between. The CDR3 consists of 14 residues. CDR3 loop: CASSQEPGNTEAFF. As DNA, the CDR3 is TGCGCCAGCAGCCAAGAACCAGGGAACACTGAAGCTTTCTTT.